Each of the 19 T cell receptor beta chains below was sequenced from the same sample in a study of blood T cell repertoires in COVID-19. Method: immunoSEQ multiplex PCR; TCRdb's copy keeps in-frame clones and lacks some. In the table there are 120,000 to 150,000 clones, 75% to 90% of which are singletons. The sequenced sample consisted of peripheral blood. All receptors come from a human donor in a cohort sampled during active COVID-19.

CDR3 DNA: TGTGCCAGCAGCCAAGATTTCCGGGCGGGGGGACGCACCGGGGAGCTGTTTTTT. It translates to CASSQDFRAGGRTGELFF. The chain employs TRBV3-1 (or the pseudogene TRBV3-2) and TRBJ2-2, with 8 nucleotides matching TRBD2. Germline values: CDR1 LGHDT, CDR2 YNNKEL (reference sequence). This CDR3 is built from 18 residues. V lost 0 bases, J lost 4 bases, and 10 bases stayed unmatched.

The chain recombines TRBV5-1 with TRBJ2-2, with TRBD2 as a possible D gene (5 bases). The CDR3 runs 16 residues. Germline V gene sequence: CDR1 SGHRS, CDR2 YFSETQ. V was trimmed by 0 bases and J by 0 bases, leaving 9 bases between them. CDR3 in DNA: TGCGCCAGCAGCTTGGTCCCGGGGACGAACACCGGGGAGCTGTTTTTT. Encoded protein: CASSLVPGTNTGELFF.

The CDR3 DNA is TGTGCCAGCACCACAGACAGGCCCAACACCGGGGAGCTGTTTTTT. This translates into CASTTDRPNTGELFF. V gene TRBV6-5 combines with J gene TRBJ2-2; possible D gene TRBD1, 6 bases. The CDR3 loop spans 15 amino acids. CDR1 and CDR2 from the germline V gene are MNHEY and SVGAGI. Trimming took off 7 bases at V and 2 bases at J, with 14 bases between the two ends.

This clone was found once. The chain uses TRBV25-1 and TRBJ1-1; 7 bases match TRBD1. In germline, CDR1 is MGHDK, CDR2 SYGVNS. CDR3 length: 14 amino acids. V shed 5 bases, J shed 5 bases, and the junction held 8 bases outside the gene matches. CDR3 DNA: TGTGCCAGCAGTCCCAACAGGGGCAGAACTGAAGCTTTCTTT. Encoded protein: CASSPNRGRTEAFF.

This chain joins TRBV6-5 and TRBJ1-2, with a possible D match to TRBD1 (6 bases). The CDR3 runs to 13 residues. Per germline, CDR1 MNHEY and CDR2 SVGAGI. Deletions cut 5 bases from V and 2 bases from J, with 9 bases between. CDR3 sequence (DNA): TGTGCCAGCAGTCTAGACAGGAACTATGGCTACACCTTC. Its translation is CASSLDRNYGYTF.

The chain is built from TRBV6-5 and TRBJ1-2, with D maybe TRBD1 (6 bases). CDR3 length: 15 amino acids. Germline V gene data show CDR1 as MNHEY and CDR2 as SVGAGI. V gave up 5 bases and J gave up 4 bases, with 17 bases separating them. The CDR3 protein is CASSMGGGGGYGYTF. The CDR3 DNA reads TGTGCCAGCAGTATGGGGGGGGGCGGGGGCTATGGCTACACCTTC.

This clone has a handful of counts. The chain couples TRBV7-3 to TRBJ2-6; 11 nucleotides agree with TRBD1. This CDR3 spans 20 amino acids. In germline, CDR1 is SGHTA, CDR2 FQGTGA. V gave up 5 bases and J gave up 0 bases; unmatched junction bases: 12. CDR3 residues: CASSAPSGTGGLSGANVLTF. In DNA, the CDR3 is TGTGCCAGCAGCGCCCCTTCAGGGACAGGGGGTCTCTCTGGGGCCAACGTCCTGACTTTC.

This sequence joins TRBV6-1 and TRBJ1-4; TRBD1 matches at 9 bases. There are 18 residues in the CDR3. Losses at the gene ends were 2 bases for V and 3 bases for J; bases not matched to a gene: 10. CDR1 and CDR2 (germline): MNHNS, SASEGT. The CDR3 nucleotides read TGTGCCAGCAGTGAAACGGAAGGGACAGGGCGACCTAATGAAAAACTGTTTTTT. Protein: CASSETEGTGRPNEKLFF.

This chain links TRBV5-1 with TRBJ1-1, with a weak D call TRBD1 (6 bases). The ends were cut back, 4 bases at V and 5 bases at J, with 18 bases in the middle. Germline lookup yields CDR1 SGHRS and CDR2 YFSETQ. This CDR3 comprises 15 residues. The CDR3 DNA sequence: TGCGCCAGCAGCCCAAAACAGGGAACAGGTACTGAAGCTTTCTTT. Amino acid sequence: CASSPKQGTGTEAFF.

V is TRBV7-9 and J is TRBJ1-2; D gene uncertain. The ends were cut back, 1 base at V and 6 bases at J, with 21 bases in the middle. Germline CDR1 and CDR2: SEHNR and FQNEAQ (reference sequence). The CDR3 is 17 amino acids. The CDR3 protein is CASSLGSLDLSSHGYTF. DNA for the CDR3: TGTGCCAGCAGCTTAGGGTCCCTAGATCTCAGTTCACATGGCTACACCTTC.

The rearrangement joins TRBV6-1 to TRBJ2-2, with 10 bases identical to TRBD1. Germline assignment: CDR1 MNHNS and CDR2 SASEGT. CDR3 length: 14 amino acids. The junction had 2 bases not matched to a gene; V was cut back by 3 bases and J by 7 bases. CDR3 nucleotides: TGTGCCAGCAGTGAGACAGGGGGCTTCGGGGAGCTGTTTTTT. Translation: CASSETGGFGELFF.

The CDR3 protein is CASSEISLGGDEQFF. CDR3 DNA: TGTGCCAGCAGTGAAATCAGTCTTGGGGGCGATGAGCAGTTCTTC. The V gene is TRBV6-1, the J gene TRBJ2-1; D might be TRBD1 (6 bases). This CDR3 has 15 residues. Looked up from germline, CDR1 is MNHNS and CDR2 is SASEGT. V lost 2 bases to trimming and J lost 8 bases, with 16 bases between them.

This clone was detected once. The chain is built from TRBV7-8 and TRBJ2-1; D perhaps matches TRBD2 (5 bases). The V gene's germline CDR1 is SGHVS and CDR2 FQNEAQ. Trimming removed 4 bases at V and 15 bases at J, with 19 bases between. The CDR3 covers 13 residues. The CDR3 region has the DNA TGTGCCAGCAGCTCCCTAAGATCCTCCGAGGGGTTCTTC. This gives the protein CASSSLRSSEGFF.

This rearrangement joins TRBV18 to TRBJ1-2; D unclear. The CDR3 has 17 amino acids. The V gene's germline CDR1 is KGHSH and CDR2 LQKENI. V dropped 6 bases and J dropped 2 bases, with 22 bases sitting between them. CDR3 amino acids: CASSPVEIAGENYGYTF. The CDR3 DNA is TGTGCCAGCTCCCCGGTTGAAATCGCGGGAGAGAACTATGGCTACACCTTC.

CDR3 protein: CASSLDLRGAEQYV. CDR3 bases: TGTGCCAGCAGCTTGGACCTACGGGGGGCCGAGCAGTACGTC. V and J are TRBV5-5 and TRBJ2-7, with D possibly being TRBD2 (7 bases). The CDR3 has 14 residues. The germline V gene has CDR1 SGHKS and CDR2 YYEKEE (reference sequence). V lost 0 bases, J lost 6 bases, and 13 bases lay in between.

The rearrangement links TRBV5-1 to TRBJ2-7; a possible D gene is TRBD2 (6 bases). Trimming shortened V by 0 bases and J by 2 bases, and 9 bases separated the two germline ends. Germline V CDR1 and CDR2: SGHRS, YFSETQ. The CDR3 spans 14 residues. The CDR3 sequence: CASSLERGTYEQYF. In nucleotides, the CDR3 is TGCGCCAGCAGCTTGGAACGGGGGACCTACGAGCAGTACTTC.

This chain joins TRBV3-1 (or the pseudogene TRBV3-2) and TRBJ1-1, with D maybe TRBD1 (6 bases). Trimming left V 6 bases short and J 5 bases short, with 13 bases between. The CDR3 is made up of 13 amino acids. The germline V gene has CDR1 LGHDT and CDR2 YNNKEL (reference sequence). The CDR3 region is CASRRGAGTEAFF. The CDR3 DNA reads as TGTGCCAGCAGACGGGGGGCTGGTACTGAAGCTTTCTTT.

The V and J genes are TRBV11-2 and TRBJ2-6; the D is unclear. V was trimmed by 3 bases and J by 4 bases, leaving 7 bases between them. Looked up from germline, CDR1 is SGHAT and CDR2 is FQNNGV. This CDR3 region has 14 residues. Written as DNA, the CDR3 is TGTGCCAGCAGCTTGTCCGTGGGGGCCAACGTCCTGACTTTC. Its translation: CASSLSVGANVLTF.

V gene TRBV2 combines with J gene TRBJ2-7; 10 bases match TRBD2. The CDR3 length is 14 residues. The germline gives CDR1 SNHLY, CDR2 FYNNEI. The V gene end was trimmed by 7 bases and the J gene end by 3 bases; junction bases not matched to a gene: 6. CDR3 in amino acids: CASIQRTSGYEQYV. The DNA of the CDR3 is TGTGCCAGCATCCAAAGGACTAGCGGCTACGAGCAGTACGTC.